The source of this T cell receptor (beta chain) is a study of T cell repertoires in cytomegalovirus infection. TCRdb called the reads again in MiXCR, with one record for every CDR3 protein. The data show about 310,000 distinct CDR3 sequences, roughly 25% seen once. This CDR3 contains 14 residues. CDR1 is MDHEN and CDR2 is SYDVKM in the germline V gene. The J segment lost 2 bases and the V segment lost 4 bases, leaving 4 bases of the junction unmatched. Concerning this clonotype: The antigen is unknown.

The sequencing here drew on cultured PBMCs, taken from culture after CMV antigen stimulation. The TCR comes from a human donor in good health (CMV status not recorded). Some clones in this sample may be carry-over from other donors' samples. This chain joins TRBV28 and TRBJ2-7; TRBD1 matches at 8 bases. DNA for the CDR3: TGTGCCAGCAGTTCCGGACAGGGTCCCTACGAGCAGTACTTC. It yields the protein CASSSGQGPYEQYF.